This entry concerns a single T cell receptor (beta chain). The antigen remains unidentified. The table came from immunoSEQ multiplex PCR; TCRdb's copy has only in-frame clones and leaves some out. The table has about 130,000 clones, over 85% seen once. The validation cohort, a group of more than 95 subjects, included the donors and was separate from the roughly 720-subject first cohort. The germline gives CDR1 SGHNT, CDR2 YENEEA. Trimming removed 0 bases at V and 1 base at J, with 5 bases between. This CDR3 has 14 residues. This entry is derived from a study of cytomegalovirus exposure and HLA in healthy donors. General observations from the study: Across donors, most TCRs were seen rarely, yet some public ones were widespread. That first-cohort TCR clusters tended to co-occur in the approximately 120 validation repertoires was found in a later analysis. Among the CMV-associated chains, a few were confirmed in vitro as specific for CMV antigens.

This sequence joins TRBV11-3 and TRBJ2-3; D is undetermined. This TCR derives from a man aged 25 to 40 in good health and CMV-seronegative. The sequenced material came from PBMCs. For the CDR3, the DNA is TGTGCCAGCAGCTTAGATACGGGCACAGATACGCAGTATTTT. Its protein is CASSLDTGTDTQYF.